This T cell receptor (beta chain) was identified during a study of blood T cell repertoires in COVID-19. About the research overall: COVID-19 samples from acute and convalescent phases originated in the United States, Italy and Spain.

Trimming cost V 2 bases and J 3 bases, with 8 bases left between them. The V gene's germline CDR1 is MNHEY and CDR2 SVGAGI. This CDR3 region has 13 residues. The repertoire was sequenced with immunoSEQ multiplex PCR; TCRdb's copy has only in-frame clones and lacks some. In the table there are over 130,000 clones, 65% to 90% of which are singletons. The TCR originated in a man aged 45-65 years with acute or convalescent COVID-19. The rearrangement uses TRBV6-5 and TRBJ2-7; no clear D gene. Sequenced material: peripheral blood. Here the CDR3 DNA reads TGTGCCAGCAGTTACGCGCCGAACTACGAGCAGTACTTC. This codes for CASSYAPNYEQYF.